These 13 T cell receptor beta chains originate from one sample sequenced in a study of technical replicates of blood from several donors. The table came from immunoSEQ multiplex PCR; TCRdb's copy has only in-frame clones and leaves some out. The sample contains some 68,000 clones, nearly 97% of which appear only once. Specimen: T cells isolated from PBMCs. All receptors derive from a human donor in good health.

The V and J genes are TRBV6-5 and TRBJ1-1; D not certain. CDR1 and CDR2 (germline): MNHEY, SVGAGI. The CDR3 loop spans 14 amino acids. V was pared by 2 bases and J by 3 bases, with 10 bases between. The CDR3 region has the DNA TGTGCCAGCAGTTACCGGGTTAGGCACACTGAAGCTTTCTTT. Translation gives CASSYRVRHTEAFF.

The genes are TRBV27 and TRBJ2-5; tentative D call: TRBD1 (6 bases). The CDR3 length is 15 residues. Trimming took 2 bases from V and 3 from J, leaving 13 bases between them. CDR1 MNHEY and CDR2 SMNVEV come from the germline V gene (reference sequence). CDR3 in amino acids: CASSLTGITKETQYF. The CDR3 region has the DNA TGTGCCAGCAGTTTAACAGGGATCACCAAAGAGACCCAGTACTTC.

The J gene is TRBJ1-1, the V gene TRBV19; D might be TRBD1 (5 bases). Germline V gives CDR1 LNHDA, CDR2 SQIVND (reference sequence). Between the trimmed V and J ends, which lost 4 bases and 0 bases, there was a span of 15 bases. CDR3 size: 16 residues. The CDR3 DNA reads as TGTGCCAGTAGTACACCCGGGACTCGAATGAACACTGAAGCTTTCTTT. It yields the protein CASSTPGTRMNTEAFF. The variable domain in full, completed from reference TRBV19 and TRBJ1-1, reads DGGITQSPKYLFRKEGQNVTLSCEQNLNHDAMYWYRQDPGQGLRLIYYSQIVNDFQKGDIAEGYSVSREKKESFPLTVTSAQKNPTAFYLCASSTPGTRMNTEAFFGQGTRLTVV.

This chain joins TRBV7-3 and TRBJ1-1; 9 nucleotides match TRBD1. This CDR3 has 17 residues. After removal of 2 bases from V and 7 bases from J, the junction contained 14 bases not matched to a gene. Germline V gene data show CDR1 as SGHTA and CDR2 as FQGTGA. The DNA for the CDR3 is TGTGCCAGCAGCTTACCCCGGGACAGGGAGGGGAAAAATGAAGCTTTCTTT. Amino acids: CASSLPRDREGKNEAFF.

The chain links TRBV29-1 to TRBJ2-7, with 8 bases matching TRBD2. CDR3 length: 13 residues. The V segment lost 7 bases and the J segment 6 bases; nucleotides outside the gene matches: 11. From germline, CDR1 is SQVTM and CDR2 ANQGSEA. The CDR3 DNA reads TGCAGCGGTTGCTTTGCGGGAGGCGGCGAGCAGTACTTC. Its protein is CSGCFAGGGEQYF.

This chain joins TRBV4-1 and TRBJ2-7; a possible D gene is TRBD2 (5 bases). V lost 4 bases, J lost 1 base, and 8 bases lay in between. Germline values: CDR1 MGHRA, CDR2 YSYEKL. CDR3 length equals 13 residues. This CDR3 is CASSPEGSYEQYF. The DNA of the CDR3 is TGCGCCAGCAGCCCTGAGGGATCCTACGAGCAGTACTTC.

The genes are TRBV19 and TRBJ2-2; the D gene is possibly TRBD1 (5 bases). This CDR3 is built from 15 residues. V was pared by 2 bases and J by 6 bases, with 13 bases between. Per germline, CDR1 LNHDA and CDR2 SQIVND (reference sequence). This chain's CDR3 is CASSIRGYYAGELFF. The DNA of the CDR3 is TGTGCCAGTAGTATAAGGGGTTATTATGCCGGGGAGCTGTTTTTT.

The chain couples TRBV29-1 to TRBJ1-2, with 10 nucleotides matching TRBD1. Germline loops: CDR1 SQVTM, CDR2 ANQGSEA. The CDR3 spans 11 residues. Losses at the gene ends were 7 bases for V and 8 bases for J; bases not matched to a gene: 4. The chain's CDR3 is CSARTGGGYTF. In DNA form, the CDR3 reads TGCAGCGCCCGGACAGGGGGAGGCTACACCTTC.

The DNA for the CDR3 is TGTGCCAGCAACCGAGGACGAAGTTTTGTAAGGGGGAACTTGAACACTGAAGCTTTCTTT. Its translation: CASNRGRSFVRGNLNTEAFF. J is TRBJ1-1 and V is TRBV28; TRBD1 is a possible D gene (6 bases). Trimming removed 7 bases at V and 0 bases at J, with 30 bases between. CDR1 MDHEN and CDR2 SYDVKM come from the germline V gene. There are 20 residues in the CDR3.

The chain links TRBV7-6 to TRBJ2-2; 10 bases are shared with TRBD1. Germline lookup yields CDR1 SGHVS and CDR2 FNYEAQ. V lost 5 bases to trimming and J lost 7 bases; unmatched junction nucleotides: 7. The CDR3 sequence is 15 residues long. In DNA, the CDR3 is TGTGCCAGCAGCAATCCGGGACAGGGGAACGGGGAGCTGTTTTTT. Translated, it gives CASSNPGQGNGELFF.

This chain joins TRBV5-1 and TRBJ2-5; 9 nucleotides agree with TRBD1. Trimming removed 7 bases from V and 5 bases from J; junction bases left unmatched: 9. This CDR3 is 14 amino acids long. Germline V gives CDR1 SGHRS, CDR2 YFSETQ. The CDR3 sequence: CASGTGTGRETQYF. The DNA for the CDR3 is TGCGCCAGCGGGACAGGGACAGGAAGGGAGACCCAGTACTTC.

The chain links TRBV10-3 to TRBJ2-2; 13 bases fit TRBD2. The ends lost 2 bases at V and 7 bases at J; junction bases unmatched: 7. Germline-derived CDR1 and CDR2 are ENHRY and SYGVKD. The CDR3 sequence is 17 residues long. The CDR3 protein is CAISEQLAGGPGGELFF. DNA of the CDR3: TGTGCCATCAGTGAGCAACTAGCGGGAGGGCCTGGCGGGGAGCTGTTTTTT.

This sequence joins TRBV28 and TRBJ2-7; a weak D match, TRBD2 (5 bases). V gave up 8 bases and J gave up 10 bases, with 21 bases separating them. This CDR3 spans 13 amino acids. Germline CDR1 and CDR2: MDHEN and SYDVKM. In DNA, the CDR3 is TGTGCCAGCTTAAACACCGGGATACAAAGACAGTACTTC. It is translated as CASLNTGIQRQYF.